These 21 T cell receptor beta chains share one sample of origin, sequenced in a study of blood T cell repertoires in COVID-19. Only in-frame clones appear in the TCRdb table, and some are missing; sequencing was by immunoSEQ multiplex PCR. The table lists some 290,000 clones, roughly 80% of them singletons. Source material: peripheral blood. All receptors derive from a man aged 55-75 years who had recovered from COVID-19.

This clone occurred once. For the CDR3, the DNA is TGTGCCAGCAGTTCCCGACTAGCGGGAAACACCGGGGAGCTGTTTTTT. This gives the protein CASSSRLAGNTGELFF. V and J are TRBV6-5 and TRBJ2-2; 11 bases align to TRBD2. J was trimmed by 2 bases and V by 4 bases; bases with no gene match: 3. The germline gives CDR1 MNHEY, CDR2 SVGAGI. The CDR3 is 16 amino acids.

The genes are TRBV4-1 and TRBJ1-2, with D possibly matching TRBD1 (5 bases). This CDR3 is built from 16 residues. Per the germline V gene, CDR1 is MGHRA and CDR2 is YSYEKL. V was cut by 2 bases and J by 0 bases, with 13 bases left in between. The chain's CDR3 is CASSQLTAKANYGYTF. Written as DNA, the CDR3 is TGCGCCAGCAGCCAACTGACAGCTAAAGCTAACTATGGCTACACCTTC.

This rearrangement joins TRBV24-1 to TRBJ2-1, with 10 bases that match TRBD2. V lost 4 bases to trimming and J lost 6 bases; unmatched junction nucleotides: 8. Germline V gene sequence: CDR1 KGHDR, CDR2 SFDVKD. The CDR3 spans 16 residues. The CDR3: CATSDPSGGAFNEQFF. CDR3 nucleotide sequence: TGTGCCACCAGTGACCCAAGCGGGGGGGCATTCAATGAGCAGTTCTTC.

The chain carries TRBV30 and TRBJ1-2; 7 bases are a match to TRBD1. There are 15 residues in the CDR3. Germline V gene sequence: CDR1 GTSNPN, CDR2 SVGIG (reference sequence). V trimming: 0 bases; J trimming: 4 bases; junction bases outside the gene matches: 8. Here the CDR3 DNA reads TGTGCCTGGAGTGTCCCTTACAGGGGCCTCTATGGCTACACCTTC. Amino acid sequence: CAWSVPYRGLYGYTF.

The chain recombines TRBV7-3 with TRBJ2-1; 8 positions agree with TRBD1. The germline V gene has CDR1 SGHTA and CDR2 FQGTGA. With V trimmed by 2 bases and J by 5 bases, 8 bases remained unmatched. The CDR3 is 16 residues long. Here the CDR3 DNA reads TGTGCCAGCAGCTTAGTTGGTGGGACAGGAGACAATGAGCAGTTCTTC. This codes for CASSLVGGTGDNEQFF. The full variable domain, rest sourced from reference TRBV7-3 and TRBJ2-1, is GAGVSQTPSNKVTEKGKYVELRCDPISGHTALYWYRQSLGQGPEFLIYFQGTGAADDSGLPNDRFFAVRPEGSVSTLKIQRTERGDSAVYLCASSLVGGTGDNEQFFGPGTRLTVL.

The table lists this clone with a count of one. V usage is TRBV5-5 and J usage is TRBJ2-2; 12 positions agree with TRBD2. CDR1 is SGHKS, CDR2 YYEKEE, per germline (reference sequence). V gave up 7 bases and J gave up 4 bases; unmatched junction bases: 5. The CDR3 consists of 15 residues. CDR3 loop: CASVSSGGATGELFF. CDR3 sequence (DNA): TGTGCCAGCGTCTCTAGCGGGGGGGCCACCGGGGAGCTGTTTTTT.

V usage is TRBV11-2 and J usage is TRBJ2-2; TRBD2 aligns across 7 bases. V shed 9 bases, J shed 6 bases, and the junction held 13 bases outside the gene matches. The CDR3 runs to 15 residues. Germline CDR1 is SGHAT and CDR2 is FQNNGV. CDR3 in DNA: TGTGCCAGACGATGGGGGAGGGCCCCATCCGGGGAGCTGTTTTTT. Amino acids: CARRWGRAPSGELFF.

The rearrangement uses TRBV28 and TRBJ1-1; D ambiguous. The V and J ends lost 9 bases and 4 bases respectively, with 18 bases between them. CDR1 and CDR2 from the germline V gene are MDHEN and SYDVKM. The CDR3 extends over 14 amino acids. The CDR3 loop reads CASLGPLSGTEAFF. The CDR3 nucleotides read TGTGCCAGTCTAGGCCCCCTCTCGGGCACTGAAGCTTTCTTT.

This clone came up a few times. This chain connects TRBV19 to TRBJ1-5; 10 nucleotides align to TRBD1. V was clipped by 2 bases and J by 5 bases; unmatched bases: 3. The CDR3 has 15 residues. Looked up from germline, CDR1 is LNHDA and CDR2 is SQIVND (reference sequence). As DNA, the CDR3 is TGTGCCAGTAGTATAATGGGGACAGGGGATCAGCCCCAGCATTTT. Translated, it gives CASSIMGTGDQPQHF.

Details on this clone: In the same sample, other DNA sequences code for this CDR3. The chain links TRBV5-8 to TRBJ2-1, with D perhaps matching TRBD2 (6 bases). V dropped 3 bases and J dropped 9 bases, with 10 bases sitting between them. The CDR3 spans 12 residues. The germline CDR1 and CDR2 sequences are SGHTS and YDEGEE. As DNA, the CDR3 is TGTGCCAGCAGCTGGGGGGTCGCTGAGCAGTTCTTC. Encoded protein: CASSWGVAEQFF.

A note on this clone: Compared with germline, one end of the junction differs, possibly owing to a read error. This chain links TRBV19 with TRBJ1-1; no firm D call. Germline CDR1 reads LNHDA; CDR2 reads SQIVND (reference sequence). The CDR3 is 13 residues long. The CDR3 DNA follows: TGTGCCAGTCACCCGTCGGGGAACCCTGAAGCTTTCTTT. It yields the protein CASHPSGNPEAFF.

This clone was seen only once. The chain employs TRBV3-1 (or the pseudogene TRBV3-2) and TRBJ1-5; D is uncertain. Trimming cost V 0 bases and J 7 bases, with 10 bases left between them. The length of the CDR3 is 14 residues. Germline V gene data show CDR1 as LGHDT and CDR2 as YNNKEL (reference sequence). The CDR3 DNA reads TGTGCCAGCAGCCAAGAGCAGGCGAAGCAGCCCCAGCATTTT. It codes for CASSQEQAKQPQHF.

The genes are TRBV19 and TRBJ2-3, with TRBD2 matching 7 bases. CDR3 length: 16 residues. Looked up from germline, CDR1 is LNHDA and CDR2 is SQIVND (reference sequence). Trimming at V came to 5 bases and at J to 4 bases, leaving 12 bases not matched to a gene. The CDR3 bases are TGTGCCAGTAGTCCGGGGGGTCTAGCTCCCCCAGATACGCAGTATTTT. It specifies CASSPGGLAPPDTQYF.

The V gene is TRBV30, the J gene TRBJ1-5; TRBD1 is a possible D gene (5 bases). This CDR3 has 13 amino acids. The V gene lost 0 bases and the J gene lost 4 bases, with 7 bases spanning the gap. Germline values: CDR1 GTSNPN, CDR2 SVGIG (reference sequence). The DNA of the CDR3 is TGTGCCTGGAGTGTACAGGATAATCAGCCCCAGCATTTT. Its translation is CAWSVQDNQPQHF. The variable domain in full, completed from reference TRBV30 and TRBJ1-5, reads SQTIHQWPATLVQPVGSPLSLECTVEGTSNPNLYWYRQAAGRGLQLLFYSVGIGQISSEVPQNLSASRPQDRQFILSSKKLLLSDSGFYLCAWSVQDNQPQHFGDGTRLSIL.

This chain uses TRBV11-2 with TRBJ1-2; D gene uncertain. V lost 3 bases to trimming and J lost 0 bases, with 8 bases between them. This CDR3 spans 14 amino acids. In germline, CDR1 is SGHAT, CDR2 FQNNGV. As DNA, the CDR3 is TGTGCCAGCAGCTTGGGCCGTTCTAACTATGGCTACACCTTC. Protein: CASSLGRSNYGYTF.

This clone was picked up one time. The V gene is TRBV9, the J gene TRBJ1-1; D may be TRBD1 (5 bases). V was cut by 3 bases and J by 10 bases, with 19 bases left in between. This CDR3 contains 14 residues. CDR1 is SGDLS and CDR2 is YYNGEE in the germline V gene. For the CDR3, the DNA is TGTGCCAGCAGCGAGGGGTGGGGGGAGAGTGTAGCTTTCTTT. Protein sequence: CASSEGWGESVAFF.

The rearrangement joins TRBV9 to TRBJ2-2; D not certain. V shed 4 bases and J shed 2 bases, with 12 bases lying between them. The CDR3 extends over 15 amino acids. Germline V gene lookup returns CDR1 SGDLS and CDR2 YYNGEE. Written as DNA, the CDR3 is TGTGCCAGCAGCCCATTTCACAAAAACACCGGGGAGCTGTTTTTT. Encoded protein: CASSPFHKNTGELFF.

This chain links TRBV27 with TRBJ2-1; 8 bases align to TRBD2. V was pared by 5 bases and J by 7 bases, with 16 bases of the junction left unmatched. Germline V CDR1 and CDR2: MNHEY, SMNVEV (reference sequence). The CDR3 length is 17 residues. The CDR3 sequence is CASSPSFVAGLLNEQFF. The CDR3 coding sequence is TGTGCCAGCAGTCCCTCCTTCGTAGCGGGACTATTGAATGAGCAGTTCTTC.

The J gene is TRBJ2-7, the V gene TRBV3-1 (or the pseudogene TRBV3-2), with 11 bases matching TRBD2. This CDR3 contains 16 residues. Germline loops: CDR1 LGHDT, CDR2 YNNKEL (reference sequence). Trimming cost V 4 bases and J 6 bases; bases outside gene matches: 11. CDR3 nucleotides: TGTGCCAGCAGCCGAGCCGGACTAGCGGGTCGAGGCGAGCAGTACTTC. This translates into CASSRAGLAGRGEQYF.

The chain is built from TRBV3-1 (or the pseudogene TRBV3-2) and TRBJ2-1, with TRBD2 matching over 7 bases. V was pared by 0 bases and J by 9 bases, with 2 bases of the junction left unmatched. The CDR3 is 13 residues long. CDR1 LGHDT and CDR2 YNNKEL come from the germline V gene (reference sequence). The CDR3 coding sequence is TGTGCCAGCAGCCAAGAGGGGGGGGGTGAGCAGTTCTTC. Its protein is CASSQEGGGEQFF.

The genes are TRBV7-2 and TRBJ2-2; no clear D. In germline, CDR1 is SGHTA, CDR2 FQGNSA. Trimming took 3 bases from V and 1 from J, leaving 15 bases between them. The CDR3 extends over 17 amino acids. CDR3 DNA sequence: TGTGCCAGCAGCTTTCGAGGTCTTATCGGGAACACCGGGGAGCTGTTTTTT. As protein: CASSFRGLIGNTGELFF.